The sequence of this T cell receptor beta chain was determined in a study of regulatory T cells in long-lasting Graves disease. At least ten counts were recorded for this clonotype. Relative to the germline gene, one junction end is altered; a read error may explain this. Building of the TCR beta libraries involved iRepertoire HTBI primers and Arm-PCR of CDR3 regions. MiXCR, applied by TCRdb to the multiplex PCR reads, yields one record per CDR3 protein. The sample includes around 460,000 distinct CDR3 sequences, 14% of them seen just once. Time point specified: newly diagnosed GD, antithyroid drugs for less than 3 months. Extracted PBMC RNA gave rise to the TCR library. The CDR3 extends over 14 amino acids. The germline CDR1 and CDR2 sequences are SNHLY and FYNNEI. These data were likewise used in another study, on T cells in Graves' hyperthyroidism and ophthalmopathy.

Sequences were derived from peripheral blood mononuclear cells (PBMCs), sampled at new diagnosis, from a patient treated with antithyroid drugs. This chain uses TRBV2 with TRBJ2-2; D is possibly TRBD1 (5 bases). This TCR was recovered from a woman aged 50 to 65 with Graves disease. In nucleotides, the CDR3 is TGCGCCAGCAGTGAGCAGGGGAACACCGGGGAGCTGTTTTTT. It specifies CASSEQGNTGELFF.